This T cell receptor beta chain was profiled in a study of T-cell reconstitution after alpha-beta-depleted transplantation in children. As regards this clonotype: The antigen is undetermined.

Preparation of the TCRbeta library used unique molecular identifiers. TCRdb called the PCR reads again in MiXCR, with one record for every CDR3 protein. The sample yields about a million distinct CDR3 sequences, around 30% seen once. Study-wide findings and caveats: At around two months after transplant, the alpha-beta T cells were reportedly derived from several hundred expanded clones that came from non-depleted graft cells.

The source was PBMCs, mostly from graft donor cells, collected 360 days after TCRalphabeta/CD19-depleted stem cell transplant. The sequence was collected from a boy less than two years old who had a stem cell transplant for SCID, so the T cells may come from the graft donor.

CDR3 sequence reads: CASSDPVGTVNTEAFF. Here the CDR3 DNA reads TGTGCCAGCAGCGACCCGGTCGGGACCGTTAACACTGAAGCTTTCTTT. The J gene is TRBJ1-1, the V gene TRBV7-9, with a possible D match to TRBD1 (5 bases). Trimming shortened V by 5 bases and J by 2 bases, and 18 bases separated the two germline ends. Germline V gives CDR1 SEHNR, CDR2 FQNEAQ (reference sequence). The CDR3 is made up of 16 amino acids.